This T cell receptor (beta chain) was observed in a study of blood T cell repertoires in COVID-19. Overall study context: From the United States, Italy and Spain came samples of acute and convalescent COVID-19. From T cells, B-cell-depleted T cells, or PBMCs came the material, which was cDNA or gDNA.

This clone was observed once. Germline-derived CDR1 and CDR2 are WNHNN and SYGVQD (reference sequence). V lost 3 bases, J lost 6 bases, and 4 bases stayed unmatched. The CDR3 spans 13 residues. One Seattle source followed patients from active infection through their disease course. In the source study's methods: Amplification from reference gene primers served as the basis for estimated nucleated cell counts. Clones were sequenced by immunoSEQ multiplex PCR, and TCRdb holds only the in-frame ones, with some missing. From that table come the V and J calls and clone size; the DNA was used to work out D and trimming. The repertoire includes approximately 320,000 clones, under 90% of them detected once, and 11% sits in the top ten.

The TCR was taken from a woman aged 25-40 years with COVID-19, enrolled during active disease. The sequencing sample was made of peripheral blood. The chain joins TRBV10-1 to TRBJ1-2, with 7 bases lining up with TRBD1. The CDR3 sequence: CASSDGTVDGYTF. The CDR3 DNA sequence: TGCGCCAGCAGTGACGGGACAGTTGATGGCTACACCTTC.